A selection of T cell receptor beta chains follows, all from one sample in a study of neurological immune-mediated disorders. TCRdb passed the 5' RACE reads through MiXCR, listing each CDR3 protein once. The sample has some 49,000 distinct CDR3 sequences, 9% to 10% seen once. The sequenced sample was PBMCs. These receptors were obtained from a woman aged 40 to 50 in good health. Each CDR3 is given with its conserved first and last residue. Each record gives: V gene, D gene, J gene, clone size, CDR3 protein, CDR3 DNA. The D gene is left open where the match is weak. The size field is filled for only some rows; it gives once, few, many or a size class.

V gene: TRBV10-2
D gene: -
J gene: TRBJ2-1
clone size: -
CDR3 protein: CAISRGDSYNEQFF
CDR3 DNA: TGCGCCATCTCTAGGGGTGACTCCTACAATGAGCAGTTCTTC

V gene: TRBV6-2/TRBV6-3
D gene: -
J gene: TRBJ1-3
clone size: many
CDR3 protein: CATLTDSGNTIYF
CDR3 DNA: TGTGCCACCCTGACGGACTCTGGAAACACCATATATTTT

V gene: TRBV5-5
D gene: -
J gene: TRBJ2-5
clone size: many
CDR3 protein: CASSFAGLKETQYF
CDR3 DNA: TGTGCCAGCAGCTTTGCAGGCCTAAAAGAGACCCAGTACTTC

V gene: TRBV7-2
D gene: -
J gene: TRBJ1-1
clone size: few
CDR3 protein: CASSLVIGVWTEAFF
CDR3 DNA: TGTGCCAGCAGCTTAGTCATCGGGGTATGGACTGAAGCTTTCTTT

V gene: TRBV21-1
D gene: -
J gene: TRBJ2-7
clone size: many
CDR3 protein: CASSNGRGTYEQYF
CDR3 DNA: TGTGCCAGCAGCAACGGGAGGGGGACGTACGAGCAGTACTTC

V gene: TRBV20-1
D gene: TRBD1
J gene: TRBJ1-1
clone size: many
CDR3 protein: CSAWDRVNTEAFF
CDR3 DNA: TGCAGTGCCTGGGACAGGGTGAACACTGAAGCTTTCTTT

V gene: TRBV29-1
D gene: TRBD1
J gene: TRBJ2-7
clone size: few
CDR3 protein: CSVRLGQGTYEQYF
CDR3 DNA: TGCAGCGTCCGTCTTGGACAGGGGACCTACGAGCAGTACTTC

V gene: TRBV20-1
D gene: -
J gene: TRBJ2-5
clone size: many
CDR3 protein: CSARDGRRSQETQYF
CDR3 DNA: TGCAGTGCTAGAGATGGGAGGAGATCCCAAGAGACCCAGTACTTC

V gene: TRBV2
D gene: TRBD2
J gene: TRBJ2-7
clone size: few
CDR3 protein: CASMRAREGYEQYF
CDR3 DNA: TGTGCCAGCATGAGGGCGAGGGAGGGCTACGAGCAGTACTTC

V gene: TRBV5-1
D gene: TRBD1
J gene: TRBJ2-7
clone size: many
CDR3 protein: CASSVGQSLSYEQYF
CDR3 DNA: TGCGCCAGCAGCGTGGGACAGTCTCTCTCCTACGAGCAGTACTTC

V gene: TRBV6-5
D gene: -
J gene: TRBJ1-1
clone size: many
CDR3 protein: CASSYSTGAPEAFF
CDR3 DNA: TGTGCCAGCAGTTACTCGACTGGGGCGCCAGAAGCTTTCTTT

V gene: TRBV6-7
D gene: TRBD2
J gene: TRBJ2-1
clone size: many
CDR3 protein: CASSYSTSGDPGFF
CDR3 DNA: TGTGCCAGCAGTTACTCGACTAGCGGGGACCCCGGGTTCTTC

V gene: TRBV5-1
D gene: -
J gene: TRBJ1-1
clone size: many
CDR3 protein: CASSLVAGSTEAFF
CDR3 DNA: TGCGCCAGCAGCTTGGTGGCGGGGAGCACTGAAGCTTTCTTT

V gene: TRBV7-2
D gene: TRBD2
J gene: TRBJ2-7
clone size: many
CDR3 protein: CASSPQWGGEQYF
CDR3 DNA: TGTGCCAGCAGCCCCCAGTGGGGGGGCGAGCAGTACTTC

V gene: TRBV24-1
D gene: -
J gene: TRBJ1-5
clone size: many
CDR3 protein: CATSEGLSNQPQHF
CDR3 DNA: TGTGCCACCAGTGAGGGGCTAAGCAATCAGCCCCAGCATTTT

V gene: TRBV5-1
D gene: -
J gene: TRBJ1-2
clone size: many
CDR3 protein: CASSDGQNYGYTF
CDR3 DNA: TGCGCCAGCAGCGATGGACAGAACTATGGCTACACCTTC

V gene: TRBV7-9
D gene: -
J gene: TRBJ1-1
clone size: many
CDR3 protein: CASSIVNTEAFF
CDR3 DNA: TGTGCCAGCAGCATAGTGAACACTGAAGCTTTCTTT

V gene: TRBV7-9
D gene: -
J gene: TRBJ2-3
clone size: many
CDR3 protein: CASSSWTGGADTQYF
CDR3 DNA: TGTGCCAGCAGCTCCTGGACCGGTGGGGCAGATACGCAGTATTTT

V gene: TRBV5-1
D gene: TRBD1
J gene: TRBJ2-7
clone size: many
CDR3 protein: CASSPGTGVSYEQYF
CDR3 DNA: TGCGCCAGCAGCCCCGGGACAGGGGTCTCCTACGAGCAGTACTTC

V gene: TRBV5-1
D gene: -
J gene: TRBJ1-2
clone size: many
CDR3 protein: CASSLVGRIDDGYTF
CDR3 DNA: TGCGCCAGCAGCTTGGTGGGCAGGATCGACGATGGCTACACCTTC

V gene: TRBV7-2
D gene: -
J gene: TRBJ2-7
clone size: many
CDR3 protein: CASSSTGTESYEQYF
CDR3 DNA: TGTGCCAGCAGCTCAACCGGGACGGAGTCCTACGAGCAGTACTTC

V gene: TRBV4-3
D gene: TRBD1
J gene: TRBJ2-3
clone size: many
CDR3 protein: CASSQAGQGDFFDTQYF
CDR3 DNA: TGCGCCAGCAGCCAAGCGGGACAGGGGGATTTCTTCGATACGCAGTATTTT

V gene: TRBV7-2
D gene: TRBD1
J gene: TRBJ2-1
clone size: many
CDR3 protein: CASSLDWGGQGRNEQFF
CDR3 DNA: TGTGCCAGCAGCTTAGATTGGGGGGGACAGGGAAGGAATGAGCAGTTCTTC

V gene: TRBV5-5
D gene: -
J gene: TRBJ2-1
clone size: many
CDR3 protein: CASSLRASGGEQFF
CDR3 DNA: TGTGCCAGCAGCTTGCGGGCTAGTGGGGGTGAGCAGTTCTTC

V gene: TRBV12-3/TRBV12-4
D gene: -
J gene: TRBJ2-3
clone size: many
CDR3 protein: CASIPPGQGSLGTDTQYF
CDR3 DNA: TGTGCCAGCATCCCCCCAGGGCAGGGGTCCCTAGGAACAGATACGCAGTATTTT

V gene: TRBV2
D gene: -
J gene: TRBJ1-2
clone size: many
CDR3 protein: CATDKTGNYGYTF
CDR3 DNA: TGTGCCACAGACAAAACAGGGAACTATGGCTACACCTTC

V gene: TRBV5-1
D gene: TRBD2
J gene: TRBJ2-1
clone size: many
CDR3 protein: CASSPGTSGYNEQFF
CDR3 DNA: TGCGCCAGCAGCCCCGGGACTAGCGGTTACAATGAGCAGTTCTTC

V gene: TRBV7-2
D gene: -
J gene: TRBJ1-1
clone size: many
CDR3 protein: CASSLNRVNTEAFF
CDR3 DNA: TGTGCCAGCAGCTTAAACAGGGTGAACACTGAAGCTTTCTTT

V gene: TRBV7-2
D gene: -
J gene: TRBJ2-1
clone size: -
CDR3 protein: CASSLGISVVNELFF
CDR3 DNA: TGTGCCAGCAGCTTAGGTATCTCCGTGGTGAATGAGCTGTTCTTC

V gene: TRBV20-1
D gene: -
J gene: TRBJ1-1
clone size: many
CDR3 protein: CSAPFRNTEAFF
CDR3 DNA: TGCAGTGCTCCGTTTCGGAACACTGAAGCTTTCTTT

V gene: TRBV7-2
D gene: TRBD2
J gene: TRBJ2-3
clone size: many
CDR3 protein: CASSLGLRGATDTQYF
CDR3 DNA: TGTGCCAGCAGCTTAGGACTGCGGGGGGCCACAGATACGCAGTATTTT

V gene: TRBV20-1
D gene: TRBD2
J gene: TRBJ2-1
clone size: many
CDR3 protein: CSARAGGFNEQFF
CDR3 DNA: TGCAGTGCTAGGGCGGGAGGGTTCAATGAGCAGTTCTTC

V gene: TRBV13
D gene: TRBD2
J gene: TRBJ2-3
clone size: many
CDR3 protein: CASETSGDRDTQYF
CDR3 DNA: TGTGCCAGCGAGACTAGCGGGGATAGGGATACGCAGTATTTT

V gene: TRBV20-1
D gene: TRBD1
J gene: TRBJ1-1
clone size: many
CDR3 protein: CSASRGPGGTEAFF
CDR3 DNA: TGCAGTGCTAGTAGAGGGCCAGGGGGCACTGAAGCTTTCTTT

V gene: TRBV12-3/TRBV12-4
D gene: TRBD1
J gene: TRBJ1-3
clone size: many
CDR3 protein: CASRKTGASGNTIYF
CDR3 DNA: TGTGCCAGCAGGAAAACAGGGGCCTCTGGAAACACCATATATTTT

V gene: TRBV4-2
D gene: -
J gene: TRBJ1-3
clone size: -
CDR3 protein: CASSQARVGTGNTIYF
CDR3 DNA: TGTGCCAGCAGCCAAGCTAGGGTAGGAACAGGAAACACCATATATTTT

V gene: TRBV21-1
D gene: -
J gene: TRBJ2-1
clone size: -
CDR3 protein: CASSKGSAGGLVPYNEQFF
CDR3 DNA: TGTGCCAGCAGCAAGGGTTCCGCGGGAGGCCTGGTACCCTACAATGAGCAGTTCTTC

V gene: TRBV15
D gene: TRBD2
J gene: TRBJ2-7
clone size: few
CDR3 protein: CATSNGLAGSYEQYF
CDR3 DNA: TGTGCCACCAGCAACGGACTAGCGGGATCCTACGAGCAGTACTTC

V gene: TRBV7-2
D gene: TRBD2
J gene: TRBJ2-3
clone size: many
CDR3 protein: CASSLVRAGGTDTQYF
CDR3 DNA: TGTGCCAGCAGCTTAGTACGAGCGGGAGGCACAGATACGCAGTATTTT

V gene: TRBV20-1
D gene: -
J gene: TRBJ1-1
clone size: many
CDR3 protein: CSASWQGSMNTEAFF
CDR3 DNA: TGCAGTGCTAGTTGGCAGGGCTCCATGAACACTGAAGCTTTCTTT

V gene: TRBV5-1
D gene: -
J gene: TRBJ1-1
clone size: many
CDR3 protein: CASSLMLTAEDTEAFF
CDR3 DNA: TGCGCCAGCAGCTTGATGTTGACGGCGGAGGACACTGAAGCTTTCTTT

V gene: TRBV9
D gene: -
J gene: TRBJ2-5
clone size: many
CDR3 protein: CASSVDSEEETQYF
CDR3 DNA: TGTGCCAGCAGCGTAGATTCGGAGGAAGAGACCCAGTACTTC

V gene: TRBV12-3/TRBV12-4
D gene: -
J gene: TRBJ1-5
clone size: many
CDR3 protein: CASSRRGQPQHF
CDR3 DNA: TGTGCCAGCAGTCGCCGAGGCCAGCCCCAGCATTTT

V gene: TRBV10-1
D gene: -
J gene: TRBJ2-3
clone size: -
CDR3 protein: CASSESSTDTQYF
CDR3 DNA: TGCGCCAGCAGTGAGTCTAGCACAGATACGCAGTATTTT

V gene: TRBV7-2
D gene: TRBD2
J gene: TRBJ2-7
clone size: many
CDR3 protein: CASSLASGSHEQYF
CDR3 DNA: TGTGCCAGCAGCTTAGCGAGCGGGAGCCACGAGCAGTACTTC

V gene: TRBV7-2
D gene: TRBD1
J gene: TRBJ2-7
clone size: many
CDR3 protein: CASSLAADRAYEQYF
CDR3 DNA: TGTGCCAGCAGCTTAGCTGCGGACAGGGCATACGAGCAGTACTTC

V gene: TRBV10-3
D gene: -
J gene: TRBJ1-5
clone size: many
CDR3 protein: CAISEWDSNQPQHF
CDR3 DNA: TGTGCCATCAGTGAGTGGGATAGCAATCAGCCCCAGCATTTT

V gene: TRBV5-6
D gene: -
J gene: TRBJ2-7
clone size: many
CDR3 protein: CASSLAGTGNYEQYF
CDR3 DNA: TGTGCCAGCAGCTTGGCCGGGACGGGCAACTACGAGCAGTACTTC

V gene: TRBV7-3
D gene: -
J gene: TRBJ2-1
clone size: many
CDR3 protein: CASSLSRWGDEQFF
CDR3 DNA: TGTGCCAGCAGCTTATCTAGGTGGGGAGACGAGCAGTTCTTC

V gene: TRBV11-2
D gene: TRBD1
J gene: TRBJ1-2
clone size: many
CDR3 protein: CASSSTGGSVGYTF
CDR3 DNA: TGTGCCAGCAGCTCAACAGGGGGGTCCGTTGGCTACACCTTC

V gene: TRBV12-3/TRBV12-4
D gene: -
J gene: TRBJ1-3
clone size: many
CDR3 protein: CASSPNTRSGGNTIYF
CDR3 DNA: TGTGCCAGCAGTCCTAATACCAGGTCCGGTGGAAACACCATATATTTT

V gene: TRBV6-1
D gene: -
J gene: TRBJ1-1
clone size: many
CDR3 protein: CASSEGRGGIEAFF
CDR3 DNA: TGTGCCAGCAGTGAAGGAAGGGGGGGAATTGAAGCTTTCTTT

V gene: TRBV20-1
D gene: TRBD1
J gene: TRBJ1-4
clone size: many
CDR3 protein: CSAHGTGNEKLFF
CDR3 DNA: TGCAGTGCACACGGGACAGGGAACGAAAAACTGTTTTTT

V gene: TRBV5-1
D gene: -
J gene: TRBJ1-2
clone size: many
CDR3 protein: CASSLAPDDYGYTF
CDR3 DNA: TGCGCCAGCAGCTTGGCCCCGGACGACTATGGCTACACCTTC